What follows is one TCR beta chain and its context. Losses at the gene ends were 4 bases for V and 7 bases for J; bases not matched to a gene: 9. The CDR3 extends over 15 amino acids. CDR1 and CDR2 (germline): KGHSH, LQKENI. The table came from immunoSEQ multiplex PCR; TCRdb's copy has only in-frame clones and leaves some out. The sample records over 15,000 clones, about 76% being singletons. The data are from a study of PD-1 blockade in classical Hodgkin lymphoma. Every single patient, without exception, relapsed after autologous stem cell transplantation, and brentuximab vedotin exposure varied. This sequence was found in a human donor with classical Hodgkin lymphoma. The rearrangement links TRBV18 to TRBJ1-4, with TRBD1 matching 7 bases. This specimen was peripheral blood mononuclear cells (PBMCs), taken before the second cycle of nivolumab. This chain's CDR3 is CASSRTGAGGEKLFF. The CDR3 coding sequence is TGTGCCAGCTCACGAACAGGGGCTGGTGGTGAAAAACTGTTTTTT. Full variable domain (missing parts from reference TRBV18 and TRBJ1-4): NAGVMQNPRHLVRRRGQEARLRCSPMKGHSHVYWYRQLPEEGLKFMVYLQKENIIDESGMPKERFSAEFPKEGPSILRIQQVVRGDSAAYFCASSRTGAGGEKLFFGSGTQLSVL.